This TCR beta chain was retrieved from a study of OX40 agonist ivuxolimab in advanced cancers. Study summary: Partial responses were achieved by three patients, one with hepatocellular carcinoma and two with cutaneous melanoma.

TCRdb keeps only in-frame clones here, not all; method: immunoSEQ multiplex PCR. The sample contains about 43,000 clones, about 80% of which appear only once. This TCR came from an adult with an advanced solid tumor such as melanoma, head and neck, liver or kidney cancer. This specimen consisted of CD4+ or CD8+ T cells sorted from blood, obtained in a trial of the OX40 agonist ivuxolimab.

The CDR3: CASSLQDARWDTQYF. The DNA for the CDR3 is TGTGCCAGCAGCTTACAGGATGCGCGCTGGGATACGCAGTATTTT. This chain uses TRBV7-2 with TRBJ2-3; no definite D call. The CDR3 extends over 15 amino acids. Deletions cut 2 bases from V and 6 bases from J, with 15 bases between. Per germline, CDR1 SGHTA and CDR2 FQGNSA.